The present T cell receptor beta chain was sequenced within a study of tumour-infiltrating T cells in Burkitt lymphoma. Some clones are missing from TCRdb's copy, which holds only in-frame ones; the method was immunoSEQ multiplex PCR. The sample carries around 45,000 clones, around 30% recorded once. The germline V gene encodes CDR1 SGHNT and CDR2 YYREEE (reference sequence). V shed 4 bases and J shed 0 bases, with 14 bases lying between them. The CDR3 loop spans 16 amino acids. V and J are TRBV5-4 and TRBJ1-3; unclear D gene. Source material: tumor tissue. The TCR sequence derives from a human donor with Burkitt lymphoma. The chain's CDR3 is CASSHSTEDSGNTIYF. The CDR3 DNA follows: TGTGCCAGCAGCCATTCGACGGAAGACTCTGGAAACACCATATATTTT.